The text below deals with one T cell receptor (beta chain). Its specificity is not known. Method: immunoSEQ multiplex PCR; TCRdb's copy keeps in-frame clones and lacks some. This table has about 120,000 clones, about nine tenths appearing once. The data stem from a study of graft-versus-host responses after intestinal transplantation. The CDR3 contains 15 residues. The V gene's germline CDR1 is SGDLS and CDR2 YYNGEE. Trimming took off 4 bases at V and 2 bases at J, with 15 bases between the two ends. The TCR sequence derives from a human donor who received an intestinal transplant. The sequencing here drew on unstimulated CD4+ T cells sorted from spleen or lymph node cells, taken before intestinal transplant. This chain joins TRBV9 and TRBJ1-2; D possibly corresponds to TRBD1 (5 bases). The CDR3 loop is CASSPGGGFNYGYTF. CDR3 DNA sequence: TGTGCCAGCAGCCCCGGGGGGGGGTTCAACTATGGCTACACCTTC.